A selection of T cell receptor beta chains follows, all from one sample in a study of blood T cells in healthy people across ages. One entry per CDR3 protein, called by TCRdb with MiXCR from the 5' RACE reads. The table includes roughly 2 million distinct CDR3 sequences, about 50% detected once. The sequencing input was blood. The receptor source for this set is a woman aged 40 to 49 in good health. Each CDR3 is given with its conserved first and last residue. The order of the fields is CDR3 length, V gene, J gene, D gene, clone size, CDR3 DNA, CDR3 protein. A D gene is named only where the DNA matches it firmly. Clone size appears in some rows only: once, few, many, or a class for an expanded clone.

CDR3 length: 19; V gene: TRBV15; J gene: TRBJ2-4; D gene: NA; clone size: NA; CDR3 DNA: TGTGCCATCAGCAGTAAAGGGGCCGGGGGCGGTAGGGCCAAAAACATTCAGTACTTC; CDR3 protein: CAISSKGAGGGRAKNIQYF
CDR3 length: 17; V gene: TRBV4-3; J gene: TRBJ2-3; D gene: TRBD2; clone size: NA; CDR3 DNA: TGCGCCAGCAGCCAAGAAAACGCGGGGGGCCGCCGGGATACGCAGTATTTT; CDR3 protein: CASSQENAGGRRDTQYF
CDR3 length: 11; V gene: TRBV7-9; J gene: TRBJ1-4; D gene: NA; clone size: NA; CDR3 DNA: TGTGCCTCAGCAAGTGGCGGGGTACTGTTTTTT; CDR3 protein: CASASGGVLFF
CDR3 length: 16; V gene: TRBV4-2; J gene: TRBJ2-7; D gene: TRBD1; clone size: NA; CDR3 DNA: TGTGCCAGCAGCCAAGCGACAGGGGGCGCTTACAATGAGCAGTACTTC; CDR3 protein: CASSQATGGAYNEQYF
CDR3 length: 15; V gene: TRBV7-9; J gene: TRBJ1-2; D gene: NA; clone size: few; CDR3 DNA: TGTGCCAGCAGCCCCCCCGGACAGAGTACAGATGGCTACACCTTC; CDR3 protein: CASSPPGQSTDGYTF
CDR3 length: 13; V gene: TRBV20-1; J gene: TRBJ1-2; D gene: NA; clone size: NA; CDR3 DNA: TGCAGTGCTGGGAGGCGGGGAAACTATGGCTACACCTTC; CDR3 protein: CSAGRRGNYGYTF
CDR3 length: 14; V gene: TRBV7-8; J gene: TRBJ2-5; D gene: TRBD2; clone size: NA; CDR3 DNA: TGTGCCAGCACCGCGGGGGGGCTCCAAGAGACCCAGTACTTC; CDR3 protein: CASTAGGLQETQYF
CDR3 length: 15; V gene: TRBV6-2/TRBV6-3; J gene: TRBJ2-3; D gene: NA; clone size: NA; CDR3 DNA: TGTGCCAGCAGTTACTCGAATCAGGTAACAGATACGCAGTATTTT; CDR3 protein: CASSYSNQVTDTQYF
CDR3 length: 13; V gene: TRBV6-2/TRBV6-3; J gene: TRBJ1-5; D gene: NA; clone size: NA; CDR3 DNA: TGTGCCAGAATCCAGTTGTTCAATCAGCCCCAGCATTTT; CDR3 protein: CARIQLFNQPQHF
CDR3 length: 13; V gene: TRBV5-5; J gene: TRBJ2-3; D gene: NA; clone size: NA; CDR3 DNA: TGTGCCAGCAGCGTGTTTGCCACAGATACGCAGTATTTT; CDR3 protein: CASSVFATDTQYF
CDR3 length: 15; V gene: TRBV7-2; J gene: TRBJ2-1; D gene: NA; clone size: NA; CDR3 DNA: TGTGCCAGCAGCTTAGGAATTACGGCTGCCTTTGAGCAGTTCTTC; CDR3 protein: CASSLGITAAFEQFF
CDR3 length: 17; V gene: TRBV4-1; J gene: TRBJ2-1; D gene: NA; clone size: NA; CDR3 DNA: TGCGCCAGCAGTCCCCACAATGGGGGGCCATCCTACAATGAGCAGTTCTTC; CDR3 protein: CASSPHNGGPSYNEQFF
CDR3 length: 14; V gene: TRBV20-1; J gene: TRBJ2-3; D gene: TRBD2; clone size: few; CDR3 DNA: TGCAGTGCCCACATTGCGGGACTAGCCGTTACGCAGTATTTT; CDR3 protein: CSAHIAGLAVTQYF
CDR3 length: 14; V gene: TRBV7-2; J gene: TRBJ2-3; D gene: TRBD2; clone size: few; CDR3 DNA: TGTGCCAGCAGAACCAGCGGGGGGTATGATACGCAGTATTTT; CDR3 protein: CASRTSGGYDTQYF
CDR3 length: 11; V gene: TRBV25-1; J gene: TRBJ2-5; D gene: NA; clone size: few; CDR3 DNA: TGTGCCAGCGTGTCCCAAGAGACCCAGTACTTC; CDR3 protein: CASVSQETQYF
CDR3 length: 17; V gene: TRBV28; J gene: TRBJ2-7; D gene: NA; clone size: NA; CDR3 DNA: TGTGCCAGCAGTGGAATAACAGGAGGGCGGTGGGGATACGAGCAGTACTTC; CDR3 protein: CASSGITGGRWGYEQYF
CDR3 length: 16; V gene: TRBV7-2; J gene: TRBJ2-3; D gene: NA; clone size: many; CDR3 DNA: TGTGCCAGCAGCTTCCGACAGGGAGGGAGCACAGATACGCAGTATTTT; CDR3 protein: CASSFRQGGSTDTQYF
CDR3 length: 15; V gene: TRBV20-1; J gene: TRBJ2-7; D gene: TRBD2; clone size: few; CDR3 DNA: TGCAGTGCTAGAGACTTAGCGGGGGAAACCTACGAGCAGTACTTC; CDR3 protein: CSARDLAGETYEQYF
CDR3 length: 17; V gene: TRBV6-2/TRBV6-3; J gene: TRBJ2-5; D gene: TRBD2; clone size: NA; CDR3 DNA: TGTGCCAGCAGTTACGGGACTAGCGGGAGGTTGGTGGAGACCCAGTACTTC; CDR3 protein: CASSYGTSGRLVETQYF
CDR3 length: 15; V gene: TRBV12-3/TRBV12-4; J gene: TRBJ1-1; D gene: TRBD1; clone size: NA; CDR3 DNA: TGTGCCAGCAGTCCCAGGACAGGATCGAACACTGAAGCTTTCTTT; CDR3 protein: CASSPRTGSNTEAFF
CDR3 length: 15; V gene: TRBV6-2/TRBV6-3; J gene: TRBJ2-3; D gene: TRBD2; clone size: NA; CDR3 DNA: TGTGCCACATTGAAAATAGCGGGGACTCCAGATACGCAGTATTTT; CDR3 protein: CATLKIAGTPDTQYF
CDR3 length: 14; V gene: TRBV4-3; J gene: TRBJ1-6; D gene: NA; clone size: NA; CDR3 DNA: TGCGCCAGCAGCCCCCTGGGGGATAATTCACCCCTCCACTTT; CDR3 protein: CASSPLGDNSPLHF
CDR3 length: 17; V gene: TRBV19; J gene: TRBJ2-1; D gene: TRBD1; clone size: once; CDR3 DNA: TGTGCCAGTAGTATTTCGATTGGGACAGGCTTCTACAATGAGCAGTTCTTC; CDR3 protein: CASSISIGTGFYNEQFF
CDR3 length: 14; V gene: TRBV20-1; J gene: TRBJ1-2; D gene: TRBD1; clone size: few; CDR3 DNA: TGCAGTGCCCCACCGGGACAGGGGTTCTATGGCTACACCTTC; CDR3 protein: CSAPPGQGFYGYTF
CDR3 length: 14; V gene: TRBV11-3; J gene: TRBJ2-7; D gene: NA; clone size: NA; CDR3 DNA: TGTGCCAGCATCAGACAGGTGACGGCCTACGAGCAGTACTTC; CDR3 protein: CASIRQVTAYEQYF
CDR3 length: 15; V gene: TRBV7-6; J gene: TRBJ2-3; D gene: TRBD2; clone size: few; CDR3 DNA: TGCGCCAGAAGCTTAGTCGCGGGGGGGCCAGATACGCAGTATTTT; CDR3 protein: CARSLVAGGPDTQYF
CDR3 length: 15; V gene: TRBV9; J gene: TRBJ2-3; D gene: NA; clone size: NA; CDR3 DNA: TGTGCCAGCAGCGTAGAGGGCCCCACCCCCGATACGCAGTATTTT; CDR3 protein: CASSVEGPTPDTQYF
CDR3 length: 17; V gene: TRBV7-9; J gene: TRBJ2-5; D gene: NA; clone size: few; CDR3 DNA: TGTGCCAGCAGTTTTGACGGGGACCAAGTACTTGGGGAGACCCAGTACTTC; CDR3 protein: CASSFDGDQVLGETQYF
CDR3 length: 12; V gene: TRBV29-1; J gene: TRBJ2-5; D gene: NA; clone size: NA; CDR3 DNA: TGCAGCGCCACCGGGCTCCAAGAGACCCAGTACTTC; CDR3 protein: CSATGLQETQYF
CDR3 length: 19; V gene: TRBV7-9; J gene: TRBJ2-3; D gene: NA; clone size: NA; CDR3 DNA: TGTGCCAGCAGCTTAGTGGTTGGAGTGTCAGGAGATATCACAGATACGCAGTATTTT; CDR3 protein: CASSLVVGVSGDITDTQYF
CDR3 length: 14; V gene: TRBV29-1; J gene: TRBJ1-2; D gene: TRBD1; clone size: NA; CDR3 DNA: TGCAGCGTTGATGACCGCGGGACAGCTTATGGCTACACCTTC; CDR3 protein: CSVDDRGTAYGYTF
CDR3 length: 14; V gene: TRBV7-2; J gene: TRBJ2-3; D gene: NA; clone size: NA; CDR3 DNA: TGTGCCAGCAGCGCGGCCTACCAAGGGGATACGCAGTATTTT; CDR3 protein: CASSAAYQGDTQYF
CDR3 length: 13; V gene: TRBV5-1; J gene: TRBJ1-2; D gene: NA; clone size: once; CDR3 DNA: TGCGCCAGCAGCTTTGGTGGGGCGCCCGGCCACACCTTC; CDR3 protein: CASSFGGAPGHTF
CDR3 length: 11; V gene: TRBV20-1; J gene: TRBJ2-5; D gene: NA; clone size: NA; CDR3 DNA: TGCAGTGCCAGCGATATAGAGACCCAGTACTTC; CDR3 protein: CSASDIETQYF
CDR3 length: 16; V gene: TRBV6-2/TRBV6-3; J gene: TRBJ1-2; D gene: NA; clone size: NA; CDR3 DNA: TGTGCCAGCAGTCAGGGGCTTTCCGGGACATACTATGGCTACACCTTC; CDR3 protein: CASSQGLSGTYYGYTF
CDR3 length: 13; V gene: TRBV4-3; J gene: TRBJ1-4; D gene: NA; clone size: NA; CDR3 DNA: TGCGCCAGCAGCCGAGACAGGAGGGAAAAACTGTTTTTT; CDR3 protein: CASSRDRREKLFF
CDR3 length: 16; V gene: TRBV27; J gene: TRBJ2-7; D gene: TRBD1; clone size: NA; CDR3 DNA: TGTGCCAGCACACCTCGGGATCGGGACAGGGTCTACGAGCAGTACTTC; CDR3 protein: CASTPRDRDRVYEQYF
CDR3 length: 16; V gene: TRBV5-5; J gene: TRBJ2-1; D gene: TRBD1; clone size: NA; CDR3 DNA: TGTGCCAGCAGCTCACCCGGGACAGAGCACTACAATGAGCAGTTCTTC; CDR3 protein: CASSSPGTEHYNEQFF
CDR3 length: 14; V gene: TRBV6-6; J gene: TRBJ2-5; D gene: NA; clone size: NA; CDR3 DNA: TGTGCCAGCAGGAGGGCGGGGAACCAAGAGACCCAGTACTTC; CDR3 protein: CASRRAGNQETQYF
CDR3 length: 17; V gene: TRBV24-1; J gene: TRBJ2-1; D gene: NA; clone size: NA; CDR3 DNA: TGTGCCACCAGTGACCAACAAGGTCCGGGGGCCCCCAATGAGCAGTTCTTC; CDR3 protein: CATSDQQGPGAPNEQFF
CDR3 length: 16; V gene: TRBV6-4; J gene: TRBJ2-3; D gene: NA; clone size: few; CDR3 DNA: TGTGCCAGCAGTGGGGATAGCGGCACTAGCACAGATACGCAGTATTTT; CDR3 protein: CASSGDSGTSTDTQYF
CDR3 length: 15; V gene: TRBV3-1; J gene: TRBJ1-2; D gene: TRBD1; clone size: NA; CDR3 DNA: TGTGCCAGCAGCCAAGGGGGACAGGGGATTTATGGCTACACCTTC; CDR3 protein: CASSQGGQGIYGYTF
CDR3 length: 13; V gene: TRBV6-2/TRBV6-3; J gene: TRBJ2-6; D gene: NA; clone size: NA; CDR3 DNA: TGTGCCAGCAGTCGAGATGGGGCCAACGTCCTGACTTTC; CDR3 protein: CASSRDGANVLTF
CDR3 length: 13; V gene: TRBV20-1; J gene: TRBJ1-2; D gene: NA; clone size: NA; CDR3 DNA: TGCAGGGCCCGTGTCCGGGGAGGTGAGGGCTACACCTTC; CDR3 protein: CRARVRGGEGYTF
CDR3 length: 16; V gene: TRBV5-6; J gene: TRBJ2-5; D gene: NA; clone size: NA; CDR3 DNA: TGTGCCAGCAGCCTGGACAGAACCCTCGGTGCAGAGACCCAGTACTTC; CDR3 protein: CASSLDRTLGAETQYF
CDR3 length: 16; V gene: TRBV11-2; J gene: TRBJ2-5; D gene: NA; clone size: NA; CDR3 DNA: TGTGCCAGCAGCTTAGGGTCCAGCCGCCGTCAAGAGACCCAGTACTTC; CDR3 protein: CASSLGSSRRQETQYF
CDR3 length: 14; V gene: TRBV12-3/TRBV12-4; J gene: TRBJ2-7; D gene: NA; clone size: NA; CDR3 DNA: TGTGCCAGCAGCCCGACAGGGGAGGGACACGAGCAGTACTTC; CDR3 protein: CASSPTGEGHEQYF